These 11 T cell receptor beta chains share one sample of origin, sequenced in a study of T cells after somatic rescue of genetic block. The table came from immunoSEQ multiplex PCR; TCRdb's copy has only in-frame clones and leaves some out. Of around 12,000 clones in the sample, approximately 79% are singletons; the top ten hold roughly 22%. Sequencing was done on a sample of peripheral blood mononuclear cells (PBMCs). The source of these receptors is a boy younger than 18.

The chain combines TRBV4-1 with TRBJ1-4, with D possibly being TRBD1 (6 bases). Between the trimmed V and J ends, which lost 1 base and 5 bases, there was a span of 14 bases. Per germline, CDR1 MGHRA and CDR2 YSYEKL. The CDR3 contains 16 residues. The CDR3 protein is CASSQVPGDINEKLFF. The CDR3, as DNA: TGCGCCAGCAGCCAAGTTCCCGGGGACATCAATGAAAAACTGTTTTTT.

V is TRBV10-3 and J is TRBJ2-1; TRBD2 agrees at 11 bases. The CDR3 spans 13 residues. Losses at the gene ends were 7 bases for V and 7 bases for J; bases not matched to a gene: 3. Germline V gene sequence: CDR1 ENHRY, CDR2 SYGVKD. DNA of the CDR3: TGTGCCATCACCAGACTAGCGGGGAATGAGCAGTTCTTC. Translated: CAITRLAGNEQFF.

This clone was recorded a few times. V is TRBV4-1 and J is TRBJ2-3, with 8 bases matching TRBD2. Germline CDR1 MGHRA, CDR2 YSYEKL. This CDR3 region has 15 residues. V lost 4 bases and J lost 6; bases outside the gene matches: 9. Here the CDR3 DNA reads TGCGCCAGCAGCCCCACGGGAGGGGGTCTCGATACGCAGTATTTT. Translation gives CASSPTGGGLDTQYF.

This clone was seen a single time. The chain recombines TRBV13 with TRBJ2-7; D is undetermined. This CDR3 has 14 residues. Germline CDR1 and CDR2: PRHDT and FYEKMQ (reference sequence). Trimming took off 3 bases at V and 0 bases at J, with 9 bases between the two ends. The CDR3 spells CASSLGRFSYEQYF. The CDR3, as DNA: TGTGCCAGCAGCTTGGGCCGATTCTCCTACGAGCAGTACTTC. The full variable domain, with the rest looked up from reference TRBV13 and TRBJ2-7, is AAGVIQSPRHLIKEKRETATLKCYPIPRHDTVYWYQQGPGQDPQFLISFYEKMQSDKGSIPDRFSAQQFSDYHSELNMSSLELGDSALYFCASSLGRFSYEQYFGPGTRLTVT.

This chain links TRBV6-5 with TRBJ2-4, with D possibly TRBD1 on 5 matching bases. This CDR3 is 11 amino acids long. Germline V gene lookup returns CDR1 MNHEY and CDR2 SVGAGI. V lost 10 bases and J lost 8, with 12 bases in between. The CDR3 DNA reads TGTGCCATTTCGGACAAGGACATTCAGTACTTC. This sequence encodes CAISDKDIQYF.

V usage is TRBV10-3 and J usage is TRBJ2-5, with 8 bases aligning to TRBD2. The DNA end lines up better with TRBJ2-7; the J call may be wrong. The CDR3 is 14 amino acids. Germline V lookup: CDR1 ENHRY, CDR2 SYGVKD. CDR3 protein: CAISAAGGSHEQYF. The CDR3 coding sequence is TGTGCCATCAGTGCCGCGGGAGGATCCCACGAGCAGTACTTC.

The chain combines TRBV10-3 with TRBJ2-3, with 10 bases identical to TRBD1. The CDR3 sequence is 14 residues long. Germline V gene lookup returns CDR1 ENHRY and CDR2 SYGVKD. J lost 5 bases, V lost 6 bases, and 5 bases had no gene match. CDR3 sequence (DNA): TGTGCCATCAGGGGACAGGGGAAGGGAGATACGCAGTATTTT. Translating it yields CAIRGQGKGDTQYF.

The chain couples TRBV15 to TRBJ2-7, with a tentative D call TRBD1 (6 bases). This CDR3 is 14 amino acids long. Germline-derived CDR1 and CDR2 are LNHNV and YYDKDF (reference sequence). V lost 3 bases and J 6 bases, leaving 15 bases between the germline ends. In DNA, the CDR3 is TGTGCCACCAGCAGTAACCCATACAGGGTCGAGCAGTACTTC. Amino acids: CATSSNPYRVEQYF.

The chain is built from TRBV6-4 and TRBJ2-1, with a weak D call TRBD1 (6 bases). Germline V CDR1 and CDR2: MRHNA, SNTAGT. Deletions cut 5 bases from V and 0 bases from J, with 26 bases between. This CDR3 spans 20 amino acids. CDR3 DNA sequence: TGTGCCAGCAGTTCCGGACAGCCCCCCATATTACGGAGCTCCTACAATGAGCAGTTCTTC. This encodes CASSSGQPPILRSSYNEQFF.

V is TRBV5-4 and J is TRBJ2-5; 7 nucleotides match TRBD1. Per germline, CDR1 SGHNT and CDR2 YYREEE (reference sequence). The CDR3 length is 15 residues. Trimming at V came to 0 bases and at J to 4 bases, leaving 6 bases not matched to a gene. This chain's CDR3 is CASSLEGQKRETQYF. The DNA for the CDR3 is TGTGCCAGCAGCTTGGAGGGACAGAAGAGAGAGACCCAGTACTTC.

The genes are TRBV5-1 and TRBJ2-2; D ambiguous. V lost 0 bases, J lost 0 bases, and 6 bases lay in between. Germline values: CDR1 SGHRS, CDR2 YFSETQ. The CDR3 has 15 amino acids. The CDR3 coding sequence is TGCGCCAGCAGCTTGGTACAAACGAACACCGGGGAGCTGTTTTTT. It translates to CASSLVQTNTGELFF.